The 5 T cell receptor beta chains below come from one sample, sequenced in a study of read filtering for tumor transcriptome and immune sequencing. This library used about 360 ng RNA and molecular barcoded adaptors spanning alpha/delta and beta/gamma chains. TCRdb itself ran the reads through MiXCR, one entry per CDR3 protein. Of fewer than 150,000 distinct CDR3 sequences listed, about an eighth were seen once; the top ten hold 11%. The sample taken for sequencing was a population of CD138-negative cells sorted from bone marrow. The receptors originated from a donor over 35 with multiple myeloma.

This clonotype occurred a few times. This CDR3 is missing its conserved last phenylalanine or tryptophan, likely due to a read error. The DNA for the CDR3 is TGTGCCAGCAGTTTAGGGTTGGGGAACACTGGAGCTTTCCTT. Residues: CASSLGLGNTGAFL. This chain connects TRBV12-3 or TRBV12-4 to TRBJ1-1; D is ambiguous. This CDR3 region has 14 residues.

The table lists this clonotype with many counts. This rearrangement joins TRBV20-1 to TRBJ2-4; 12 bases line up with TRBD2. This CDR3 is 15 amino acids long. In germline, CDR1 is DFQATT, CDR2 SNEGSKA (reference sequence). J lost 1 base, V lost 2 bases, and 0 bases had no gene match. The CDR3 DNA reads TGCAGTGCTAGAACTAGCGGGGGGGCCAAAAACATTCAGTACTTC. The encoded protein is CSARTSGGAKNIQYF.

This clonotype was seen ten or more times. This chain links TRBV29-1 with TRBJ2-7; weak D call: TRBD2 (5 bases). Between the trimmed V and J ends, which lost 5 bases and 3 bases, there was a span of 11 bases. Germline V gene lookup returns CDR1 SQVTM and CDR2 ANQGSEA. This CDR3 contains 12 residues. In DNA, the CDR3 is TGCAGCGTTCGGGTTACTAGCTACGAGCAGTACTTC. This codes for CSVRVTSYEQYF.

The chain has TRBV27 and TRBJ2-5, with D possibly being TRBD1 or TRBD2 (7 bases each). Germline CDR1 is MNHEY and CDR2 is SMNVEV (reference sequence). Trimming removed 5 bases at V and 3 bases at J, with 16 bases between. The CDR3 is 15 amino acids. The CDR3 DNA is TGTGCCAGCAGTCCCCAGGGGGGGTGGGAAGAGACCCAGTACTTC. Protein sequence: CASSPQGGWEETQYF.

For this clonotype: A much larger clone is a single base away; this may be a read error. The rearrangement links TRBV7-9 to TRBJ1-4; tentative D call: TRBD1 (6 bases). Germline CDR1 is SEHNR and CDR2 is FQNEAQ (reference sequence). The CDR3 runs 16 residues. CDR3 sequence reads: CANSLGTGTTNEKLFF. The CDR3 DNA reads as TGTGCCAACAGCTTAGGTACAGGGACAACTAATGAAAAACTGTTTTTT.